These 26 T cell receptor beta chains came from one sample sequenced in a study of shared clonotypes between healthy human individuals. Repertoires were generated with immunoSEQ multiplex PCR, while TCRdb's copy carries only in-frame clones and drops some. The repertoire holds some 2,500,000 clones, 85% to 95% seen once, with more than 0.35% in the top ten. The sequenced sample was naive CD4+ T cells from PBMCs. Indicated subset: CD45RA+ positively selected. The receptors originated from a man aged 18 to 29 in good health. Some clones in this sample may be carry-over from other donors' samples.

This clone showed up just once. The CDR3 loop reads CASSEGRTRYQETQYF. The CDR3 bases are TGTGCCAGCAGTGAAGGACGGACCCGGTACCAAGAGACCCAGTACTTC. The V gene is TRBV2, the J gene TRBJ2-5; D is uncertain. The V end lost 1 base, the J end lost 0 bases, and 12 bases lay between the germline ends. The length of the CDR3 is 16 residues. The V gene's germline CDR1 is SNHLY and CDR2 FYNNEI.

The V and J genes are TRBV6-4 and TRBJ1-2; 7 positions match TRBD1. Unmatched junction bases numbered 12, after V lost 0 bases and J lost 5 bases. CDR3 length: 17 amino acids. Germline V gives CDR1 MRHNA, CDR2 SNTAGT. CDR3 sequence (DNA): TGTGCCAGCAGTGACTCGCCGTTAACAGGGGTCCTTTATGGCTACACCTTC. This gives the protein CASSDSPLTGVLYGYTF.

The gene calls are TRBV28 and TRBJ2-5; D is possibly TRBD1 or TRBD2 (6 bases each). Germline V gene lookup returns CDR1 MDHEN and CDR2 SYDVKM. The V end was cut by 4 bases, the J end by 5 bases, with 17 bases between. The CDR3 has 15 residues. The CDR3 region is CASSSTQGGSETQYF. The CDR3 DNA is TGTGCCAGCAGTTCGACTCAAGGGGGGAGTGAGACCCAGTACTTC.

The V gene is TRBV30, the J gene TRBJ1-3; TRBD1 matches 10 bases. The junction had 0 bases not matched to a gene; V was cut back by 3 bases and J by 4 bases. Germline-derived CDR1 and CDR2 are GTSNPN and SVGIG (reference sequence). The CDR3 contains 13 residues. Here the CDR3 reads CAWRGQGGNTIYF. CDR3 in DNA: TGTGCCTGGAGGGGACAGGGGGGAAACACCATATATTTT.

V and J are TRBV2 and TRBJ1-5, with D unclear. This CDR3 region has 17 residues. V lost 7 bases and J 1 base, leaving 20 bases between the germline ends. CDR1 and CDR2 (germline): SNHLY, FYNNEI. Here the CDR3 reads CASTNRRLPWSNQPQHF. The CDR3 region has the DNA TGTGCCAGCACCAACCGGCGGTTGCCCTGGAGCAATCAGCCCCAGCATTTT.

The rearrangement uses TRBV7-9 and TRBJ1-1; 7 bases line up with TRBD1. The CDR3 is made up of 15 amino acids. Germline V gene data show CDR1 as SEHNR and CDR2 as FQNEAQ (reference sequence). V shed 5 bases, J shed 1 base, and the junction held 7 bases outside the gene matches. CDR3 sequence (DNA): TGTGCCAGCAGCGCCGTCAGGGGGGGGAACACTGAAGCTTTCTTT. It encodes CASSAVRGGNTEAFF.

The CDR3 reads CAWSVRRAVEQFF. The CDR3, as DNA: TGTGCCTGGAGTGTACGACGAGCGGTTGAGCAGTTCTTC. The gene calls are TRBV30 and TRBJ2-1; possible D gene TRBD2, 5 bases. V was pared by 0 bases and J by 9 bases, with 12 bases between. This CDR3 spans 13 amino acids. Germline-derived CDR1 and CDR2 are GTSNPN and SVGIG (reference sequence).

The chain has TRBV18 and TRBJ2-7; 7 bases match TRBD1. The CDR3 runs 15 residues. Germline assignment: CDR1 KGHSH and CDR2 LQKENI. After removal of 4 bases from V and 0 bases from J, the junction contained 6 bases not matched to a gene. CDR3 bases: TGTGCCAGCTCACTCACAGGGGACAGCTCCTACGAGCAGTACTTC. Protein: CASSLTGDSSYEQYF.

This clone has only a few counts. The chain links TRBV28 to TRBJ1-2; the D is unclear. This CDR3 region has 12 residues. Trimming took 3 bases from V and 10 from J, leaving 12 bases between them. Looked up from germline, CDR1 is MDHEN and CDR2 is SYDVKM. CDR3 residues: CASSFPSRDYTF. In DNA, the CDR3 is TGTGCCAGCAGTTTTCCCAGCCGGGACTACACCTTC.

Only one count was recorded for this clone. The chain joins TRBV4-1 to TRBJ1-2; D is uncertain. Per germline, CDR1 MGHRA and CDR2 YSYEKL. V lost 0 bases and J 4 bases, leaving 6 bases between the germline ends. This CDR3 is 13 amino acids long. In DNA form, the CDR3 reads TGCGCCAGCAGCCAAGATTGGTCCTATGGCTACACCTTC. It codes for CASSQDWSYGYTF.

V is TRBV4-1 and J is TRBJ1-2; 9 nucleotides align to TRBD1. Germline CDR1 is MGHRA and CDR2 is YSYEKL. After removal of 3 bases from V and 2 bases from J, the junction contained 4 bases not matched to a gene. CDR3 length equals 15 residues. This chain's CDR3 is CASSQPGQGNYGYTF. The DNA for the CDR3 is TGCGCCAGCAGCCAGCCAGGACAGGGGAACTATGGCTACACCTTC.

The chain links TRBV30 to TRBJ1-1; possible D gene TRBD1, 6 bases. CDR1 is GTSNPN and CDR2 is SVGIG in the germline V gene (reference sequence). V lost 1 base and J lost 6, with 15 bases in between. The CDR3 extends over 14 amino acids. In nucleotides, the CDR3 is TGTGCCTGGAGTGCTCAGGGGTCTCTTTCTGAAGCTTTCTTT. This gives the protein CAWSAQGSLSEAFF.

This clone was found a few times. The chain combines TRBV7-3 with TRBJ1-1; 9 nucleotides match TRBD1. From germline, CDR1 is SGHTA and CDR2 FQGTGA. Unmatched junction bases numbered 7, after V lost 5 bases and J lost 3 bases. The length of the CDR3 is 15 residues. The CDR3 coding sequence is TGTGCCAGCAGCCAGGCCGGGACAGGGTACACTGAAGCTTTCTTT. This codes for CASSQAGTGYTEAFF.

The rearrangement joins TRBV7-3 to TRBJ2-3, with unresolved D. CDR1 and CDR2 (germline): SGHTA, FQGTGA. The CDR3 runs to 16 residues. V lost 2 bases and J lost 2, with 14 bases in between. CDR3 nucleotides: TGTGCCAGCAGCTTACAAGGCCGGTCCTTCACAGATACGCAGTATTTT. This encodes CASSLQGRSFTDTQYF.

The chain combines TRBV6-1 with TRBJ2-2; D might be TRBD2 (7 bases). V was cut by 3 bases and J by 4 bases, with 15 bases left in between. CDR1 is MNHNS and CDR2 is SASEGT in the germline V gene. This CDR3 spans 16 amino acids. The CDR3 reads CASSDEGGPITGELFF. CDR3 coding DNA: TGTGCCAGCAGTGATGAGGGGGGGCCTATCACCGGGGAGCTGTTTTTT.

The rearrangement uses TRBV23-1 and TRBJ1-2; 9 bases are a match to TRBD1. TRBV23-1 is labeled an ORF, and its function is uncertain. The CDR3 has 16 amino acids. V shed 0 bases and J 4 bases; nucleotides not matched to a gene: 6. CDR3 in amino acids: CASSQSHRGRRYGYTF. The DNA of the CDR3 is TGCGCCAGCAGTCAATCTCACAGGGGGCGCCGCTATGGCTACACCTTC.

This clone was picked up one time. The J gene is TRBJ1-2, the V gene TRBV5-1; 7 bases are a match to TRBD1. After removal of 3 bases from V and 7 bases from J, the junction contained 9 bases not matched to a gene. Germline-derived CDR1 and CDR2 are SGHRS and YFSETQ. This CDR3 has 14 residues. The DNA for the CDR3 is TGCGCCAGCAGCTCGGGGACAGCTTTCGGTGGCTACACCTTC. Residues: CASSSGTAFGGYTF.

This clone was found once. The chain links TRBV25-1 to TRBJ2-7, with 7 bases aligning to TRBD1. V gave up 8 bases and J gave up 0 bases; unmatched junction bases: 4. This CDR3 spans 13 amino acids. From germline, CDR1 is MGHDK and CDR2 SYGVNS. The CDR3 DNA sequence: TGTGCCAGCCGACAGGGTTTCTCCTACGAGCAGTACTTC. It translates to CASRQGFSYEQYF.

The chain uses TRBV30 and TRBJ1-1; TRBD1 might be the D (5 bases). The V gene's germline CDR1 is GTSNPN and CDR2 SVGIG (reference sequence). This CDR3 is built from 13 residues. V was trimmed by 8 bases and J by 5 bases, leaving 18 bases between them. The CDR3 nucleotides read TGTGCCCACAAACAGGTGCCCGAGACTGAAGCTTTCTTT. Its protein is CAHKQVPETEAFF.

The rearrangement joins TRBV10-1 to TRBJ1-1; 9 nucleotides match TRBD1. Germline CDR1 is WNHNN and CDR2 is SYGVQD (reference sequence). This CDR3 has 16 residues. V shed 5 bases and J 2 bases; nucleotides not matched to a gene: 9. CDR3 region: CASSNGTGRFNTEAFF. As DNA, the CDR3 is TGCGCCAGCAGTAACGGGACAGGGAGGTTTAACACTGAAGCTTTCTTT.

The chain links TRBV10-2 to TRBJ1-2; TRBD1 might be the D (6 bases). The ends were cut back, 6 bases at V and 0 bases at J, with 11 bases in the middle. CDR1 and CDR2 (germline): WSHSY, SAAADI. This CDR3 spans 14 amino acids. The CDR3 is CASSPGAANYGYTF. The CDR3 DNA reads as TGCGCCAGCAGCCCGGGGGCTGCTAACTATGGCTACACCTTC.

This clone was observed a single time. For the CDR3, the DNA is TGTGCCAGCAGCTTAGCGGTAACGGGACTAGCGGGAATTTACGAGCAGTACTTC. Translation: CASSLAVTGLAGIYEQYF. V gene TRBV7-2 combines with J gene TRBJ2-7; 13 bases are a match to TRBD2. Germline V gene data show CDR1 as SGHTA and CDR2 as FQGNSA. V lost 0 bases to trimming and J lost 4 bases; unmatched junction nucleotides: 9. The CDR3 sequence is 18 residues long. The variable domain in full, completed from reference TRBV7-2 and TRBJ2-7, reads GAGVSQSPSNKVTEKGKDVELRCDPISGHTALYWYRQSLGQGLEFLIYFQGNSAPDKSGLPSDRFSAERTGGSVSTLTIQRTQQEDSAVYLCASSLAVTGLAGIYEQYFGPGTRLTVT.

The sample holds one count of this clone. The V call is TRBV4-3, the J call TRBJ2-7; the match to TRBD2 covers 8 bases. This CDR3 contains 14 residues. Germline loops: CDR1 LGHNA, CDR2 YSLEER. With V trimmed by 1 base and J by 3 bases, 2 bases remained unmatched. The CDR3 spells CASSQVAGYYEQYF. In nucleotides, the CDR3 is TGCGCCAGCAGCCAAGTAGCGGGATACTACGAGCAGTACTTC.

The chain links TRBV28 to TRBJ2-1, with 8 nucleotides matching TRBD2. CDR3 length equals 16 residues. V was pared by 4 bases and J by 8 bases, with 13 bases of the junction left unmatched. Germline V gene lookup returns CDR1 MDHEN and CDR2 SYDVKM. The CDR3 DNA is TGTGCCAGCAGTTCGGGCCCCGGGACTAGGTCCTATGAGCAGTTCTTC. The encoded protein is CASSSGPGTRSYEQFF.

The V and J genes are TRBV5-4 and TRBJ2-1; D not resolved. V lost 2 bases, J lost 6 bases, and 15 bases lay in between. Germline V gene data show CDR1 as SGHNT and CDR2 as YYREEE (reference sequence). The CDR3 runs to 15 residues. The CDR3 protein is CASSFPQPPFNEQFF. The DNA of the CDR3 is TGTGCCAGCAGCTTCCCCCAACCCCCCTTCAATGAGCAGTTCTTC.

The chain joins TRBV27 to TRBJ2-5, with 11 bases fitting TRBD2. The CDR3 sequence is 14 residues long. CDR1 and CDR2 (germline): MNHEY, SMNVEV (reference sequence). V shed 5 bases and J 2 bases; nucleotides not matched to a gene: 1. Here the CDR3 DNA reads TGTGCCAGCAGTCTAGCGGGAGGACAAGAGACCCAGTACTTC. It specifies CASSLAGGQETQYF.